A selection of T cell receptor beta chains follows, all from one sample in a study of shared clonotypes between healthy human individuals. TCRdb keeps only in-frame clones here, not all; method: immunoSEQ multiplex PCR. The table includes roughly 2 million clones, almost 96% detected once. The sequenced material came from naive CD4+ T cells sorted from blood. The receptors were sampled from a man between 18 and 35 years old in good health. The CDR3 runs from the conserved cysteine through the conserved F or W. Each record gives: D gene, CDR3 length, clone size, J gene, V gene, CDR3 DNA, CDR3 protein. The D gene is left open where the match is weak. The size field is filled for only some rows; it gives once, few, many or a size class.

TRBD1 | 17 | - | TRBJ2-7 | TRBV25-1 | TGTGCCAGGCCACTACTCCAGGGGGTCTACCCTCCCTACGAGCAGTACTTC | CARPLLQGVYPPYEQYF
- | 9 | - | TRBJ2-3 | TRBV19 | TGTGCCAGTAAAGATACGCAGTATTTT | CASKDTQYF
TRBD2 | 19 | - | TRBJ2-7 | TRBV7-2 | TGTGCCAGCAGCCCGCCCCTGGGGCGGGAGGGTTTTAATGGGGACGAGCAGTACTTC | CASSPPLGREGFNGDEQYF
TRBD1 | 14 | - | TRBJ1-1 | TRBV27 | TGTGCCAGCAGTTTATACCAGGGGGCGGCTGAAGCTTTCTTT | CASSLYQGAAEAFF
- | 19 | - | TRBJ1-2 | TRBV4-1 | TGCGCCAGCAGCCAAGCCACCCGATTACAGGGAACGAAAGACTATGGCTACACCTTC | CASSQATRLQGTKDYGYTF
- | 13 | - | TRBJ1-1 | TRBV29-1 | TGCAGCGTTGACGTGGGGTTATCAACTGAAGCTTTCTTT | CSVDVGLSTEAFF
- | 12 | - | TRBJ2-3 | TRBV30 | TGTGCCTGGAGAATGGACACAGATACGCAGTATTTT | CAWRMDTDTQYF
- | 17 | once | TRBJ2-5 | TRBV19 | TGTGCCAGTAGTCTTGGGTGGGGTCAAAGTTACCAAGAGACCCAGTACTTC | CASSLGWGQSYQETQYF
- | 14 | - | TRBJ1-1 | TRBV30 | TGTGCCTGGAGTGTACTTAATGGGGACACTGAAGCTTTCTTT | CAWSVLNGDTEAFF
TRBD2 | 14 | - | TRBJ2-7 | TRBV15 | TGTGCCACCAGCAGAGCACTAGCGGGCTACGAGCAGTACTTC | CATSRALAGYEQYF
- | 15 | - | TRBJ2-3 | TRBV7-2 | TGTGCCAGCAGCCCTTACGAGCACCCAGCAGATACGCAGTATTTT | CASSPYEHPADTQYF
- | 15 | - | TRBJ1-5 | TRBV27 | TGTGCCAGCAGTCCCCCTACAGGGTGGCGTCAGCCCCAGCATTTT | CASSPPTGWRQPQHF
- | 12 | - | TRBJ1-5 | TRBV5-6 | TGTGCCAGCAGCTTGCGGGATCAGCCCCAGCATTTT | CASSLRDQPQHF
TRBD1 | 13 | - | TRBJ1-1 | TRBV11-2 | TGTGCCAGCAGCTTGACAGGGGACACTGAAGCTTTCTTT | CASSLTGDTEAFF
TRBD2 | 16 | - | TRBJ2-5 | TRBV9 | TGTGCCAGCAGCGGAGGGGGCCTAGCGGGAAAAGAGACCCAGTACTTC | CASSGGGLAGKETQYF
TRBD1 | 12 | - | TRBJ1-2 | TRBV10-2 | TGCGCCAGCAGTGAACAGGGGTATGGCTACACCTTC | CASSEQGYGYTF
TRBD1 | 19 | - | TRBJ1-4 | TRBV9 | TGTGCCAGCAGCTCCCGTCCTCGAGGGACAGGGGGCACTAATGAAAAACTGTTTTTT | CASSSRPRGTGGTNEKLFF
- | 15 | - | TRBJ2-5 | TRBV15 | TGTGCCACCAGCAGAGAAAATTACGGTTGGGAGACCCAGTACTTC | CATSRENYGWETQYF
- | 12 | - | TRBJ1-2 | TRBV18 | TGTGCCAGCTCACGGGGGGACTATGGCTACACCTTC | CASSRGDYGYTF
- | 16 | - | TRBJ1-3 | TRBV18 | TGTGCCAGCTCACCACCGGGGCTATTCTCTGGAAACACCATATATTTT | CASSPPGLFSGNTIYF
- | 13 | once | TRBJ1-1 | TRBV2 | TGTGCCAGCCGCGTTCTATCGAACACTGAAGCTTTCTTT | CASRVLSNTEAFF
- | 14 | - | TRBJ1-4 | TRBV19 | TGTGCCAGTACATCGGTTGCAACTAATGAAAAACTGTTTTTT | CASTSVATNEKLFF
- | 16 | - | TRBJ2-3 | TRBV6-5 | TGTGCCAGCAGTTACTCGGGGGCCCTCCTGCCGAATACGCAGTATTTT | CASSYSGALLPNTQYF
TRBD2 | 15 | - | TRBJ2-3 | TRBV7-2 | TGTGCCAGCAGCTTAGACGGGAGGGCCTCAGATACGCAGTATTTT | CASSLDGRASDTQYF
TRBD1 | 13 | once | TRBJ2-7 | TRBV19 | TGTGCCAGTAAGGGGACAGACCACTACGAGCAGTACTTC | CASKGTDHYEQYF
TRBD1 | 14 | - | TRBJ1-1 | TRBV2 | TGTGCCAGCAGTAAGGACAGGGGGGTGTCTGAAGCTTTCTTT | CASSKDRGVSEAFF
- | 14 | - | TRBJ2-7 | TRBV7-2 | TGTGCCAGCAGTCCAATCGGGGGTTCCTACGAGCAGTACTTC | CASSPIGGSYEQYF
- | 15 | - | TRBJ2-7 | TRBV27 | TGTGCCAGCAGACAAGAGGGACTGGCTTCCTACGAGCAGTACTTC | CASRQEGLASYEQYF
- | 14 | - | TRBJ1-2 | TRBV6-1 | TGTGCCAGCAGTGAAAGGGGGGGTAACTATGGCTACACCTTC | CASSERGGNYGYTF
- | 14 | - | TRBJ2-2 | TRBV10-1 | TGCGCCAGCACCTCGACTAGGAACACCGGGGAGCTGTTTTTT | CASTSTRNTGELFF
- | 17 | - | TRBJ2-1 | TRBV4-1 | TGCGCCAGCAGCCAACTGACCGGGGGGCTATCCTACAATGAGCAGTTCTTC | CASSQLTGGLSYNEQFF
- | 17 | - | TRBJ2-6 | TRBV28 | TGTGCCAGCAGTCAAAGGCGCGGAGGGCCTGGGGCCAACGTCCTGACTTTC | CASSQRRGGPGANVLTF
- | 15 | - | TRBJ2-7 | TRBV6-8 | TGTGCCAGCAGTTACTCGCCAACCCCTCCCTACGAGCAGTACTTC | CASSYSPTPPYEQYF
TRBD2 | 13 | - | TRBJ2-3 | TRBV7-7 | TGTGCTAGCGCTAGCGGGGGTCTAGATACGCAGTATTTT | CASASGGLDTQYF
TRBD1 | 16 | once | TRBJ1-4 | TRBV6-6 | TGTGCCAGCAAACCGGTACAGGGGGACCGGTCTGAAAAACTGTTTTTT | CASKPVQGDRSEKLFF
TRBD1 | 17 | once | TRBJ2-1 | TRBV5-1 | TGCGCCAGCAGCTCAGAGCTACAGGGGGCATATGGCAATGAGCAGTTCTTC | CASSSELQGAYGNEQFF
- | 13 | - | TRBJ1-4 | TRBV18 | TGTGCCAGCTCACAGGGGACTAATGAAAAACTGTTTTTT | CASSQGTNEKLFF
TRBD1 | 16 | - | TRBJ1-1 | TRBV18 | TGTGCCAGCTCACCTCGGGACAGGCCGCAGAACACTGAAGCTTTCTTT | CASSPRDRPQNTEAFF